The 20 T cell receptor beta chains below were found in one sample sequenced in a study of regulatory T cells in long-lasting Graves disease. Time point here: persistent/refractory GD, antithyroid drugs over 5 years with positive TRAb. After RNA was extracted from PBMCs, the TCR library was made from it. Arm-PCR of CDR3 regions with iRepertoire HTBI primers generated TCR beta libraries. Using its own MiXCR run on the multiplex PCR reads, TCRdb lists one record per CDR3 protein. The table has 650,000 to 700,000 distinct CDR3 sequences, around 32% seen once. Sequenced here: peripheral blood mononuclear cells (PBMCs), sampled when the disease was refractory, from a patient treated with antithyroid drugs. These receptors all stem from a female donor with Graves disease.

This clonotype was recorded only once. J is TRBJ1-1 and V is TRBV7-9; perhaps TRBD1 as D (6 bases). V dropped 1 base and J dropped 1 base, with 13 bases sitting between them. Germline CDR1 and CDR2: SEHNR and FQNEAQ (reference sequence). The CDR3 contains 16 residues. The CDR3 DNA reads TGTGCCAGCAGCTTAGAAGCCGGGGGCGGGAACACTGAAGCTTTCTTT. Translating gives CASSLEAGGGNTEAFF.

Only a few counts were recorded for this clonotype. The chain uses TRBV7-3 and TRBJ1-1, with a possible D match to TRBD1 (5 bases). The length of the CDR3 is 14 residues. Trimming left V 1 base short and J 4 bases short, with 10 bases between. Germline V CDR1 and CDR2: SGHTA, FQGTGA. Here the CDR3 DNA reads TGTGCCAGCAGCTTAATGGCAGGGACCACTGAAGCTTTCTTT. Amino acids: CASSLMAGTTEAFF.

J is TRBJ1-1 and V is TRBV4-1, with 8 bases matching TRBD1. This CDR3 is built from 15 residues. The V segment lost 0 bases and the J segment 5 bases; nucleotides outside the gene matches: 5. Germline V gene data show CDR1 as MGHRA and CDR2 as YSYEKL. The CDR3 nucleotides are TGCGCCAGCAGCCAAGATCCGACAGGGGTGACTGAAGCTTTCTTT. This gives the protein CASSQDPTGVTEAFF.

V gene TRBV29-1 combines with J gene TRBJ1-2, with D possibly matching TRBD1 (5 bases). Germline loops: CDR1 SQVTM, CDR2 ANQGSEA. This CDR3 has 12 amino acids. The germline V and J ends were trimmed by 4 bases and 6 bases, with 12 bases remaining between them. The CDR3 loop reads CSVGSGGHGYTF. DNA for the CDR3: TGCAGCGTTGGCTCTGGGGGACATGGCTACACCTTC.

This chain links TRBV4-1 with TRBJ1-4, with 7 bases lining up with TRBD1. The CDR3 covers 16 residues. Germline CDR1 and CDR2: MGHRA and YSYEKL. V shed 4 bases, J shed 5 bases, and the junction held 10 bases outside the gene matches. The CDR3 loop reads CASSPGGRERNEKLFF. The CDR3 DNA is TGCGCCAGCAGCCCAGGGGGGCGCGAGCGAAATGAAAAACTGTTTTTT.

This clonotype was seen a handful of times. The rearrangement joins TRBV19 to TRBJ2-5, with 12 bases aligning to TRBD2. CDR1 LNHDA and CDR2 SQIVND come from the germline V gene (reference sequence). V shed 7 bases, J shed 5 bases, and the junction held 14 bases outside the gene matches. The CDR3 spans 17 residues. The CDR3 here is CASKSGTSGFLGETQYF. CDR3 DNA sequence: TGTGCCAGTAAGAGCGGGACTAGCGGGTTTCTGGGGGAGACCCAGTACTTC.

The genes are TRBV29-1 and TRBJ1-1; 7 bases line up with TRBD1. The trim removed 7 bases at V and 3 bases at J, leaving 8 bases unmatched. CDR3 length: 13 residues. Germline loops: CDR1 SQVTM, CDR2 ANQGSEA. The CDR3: CSAPQGRDTEAFF. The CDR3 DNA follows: TGCAGCGCCCCACAGGGGAGGGACACTGAAGCTTTCTTT. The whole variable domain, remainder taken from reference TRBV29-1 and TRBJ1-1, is SAVISQKPSRDICQRGTSLTIQCQVDSQVTMMFWYRQQPGQSLTLIATANQGSEATYESGFVIDKFPISRPNLTFSTLTVSNMSPEDSSIYLCSAPQGRDTEAFFGQGTRLTVV.

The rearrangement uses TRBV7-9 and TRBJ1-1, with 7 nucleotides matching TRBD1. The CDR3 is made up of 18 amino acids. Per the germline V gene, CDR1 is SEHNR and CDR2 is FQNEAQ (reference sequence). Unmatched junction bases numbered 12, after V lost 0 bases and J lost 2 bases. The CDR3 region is CASSLARIIDRDNTEAFF. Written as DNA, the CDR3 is TGTGCCAGCAGCTTAGCCCGAATAATAGACAGGGATAACACTGAAGCTTTCTTT.

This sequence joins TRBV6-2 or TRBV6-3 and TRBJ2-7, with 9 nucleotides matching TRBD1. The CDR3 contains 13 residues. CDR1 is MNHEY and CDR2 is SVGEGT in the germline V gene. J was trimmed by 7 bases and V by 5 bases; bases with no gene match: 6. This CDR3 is CASSRTGEGEQYF. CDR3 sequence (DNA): TGTGCCAGCAGTCGGACAGGGGAAGGGGAGCAGTACTTC.

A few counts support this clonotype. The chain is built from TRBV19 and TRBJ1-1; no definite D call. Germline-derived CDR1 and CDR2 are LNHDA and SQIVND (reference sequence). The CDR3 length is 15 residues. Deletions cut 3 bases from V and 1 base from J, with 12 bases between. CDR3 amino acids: CASSIGTDGNTEAFF. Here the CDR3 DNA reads TGTGCCAGTAGTATTGGCACGGACGGGAACACTGAAGCTTTCTTT.

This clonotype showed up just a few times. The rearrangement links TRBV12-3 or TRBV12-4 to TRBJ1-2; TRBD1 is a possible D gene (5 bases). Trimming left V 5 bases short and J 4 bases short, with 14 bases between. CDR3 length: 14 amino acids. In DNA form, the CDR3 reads TGTGCCAGCAGTCCCCGGTCAGGGAGCTATGGCTACACCTTC. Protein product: CASSPRSGSYGYTF.

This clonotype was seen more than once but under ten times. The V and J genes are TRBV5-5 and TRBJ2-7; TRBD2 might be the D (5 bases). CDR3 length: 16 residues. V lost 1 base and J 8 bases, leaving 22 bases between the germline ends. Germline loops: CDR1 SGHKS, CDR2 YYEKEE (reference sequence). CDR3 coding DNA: TGTGCCAGCAGCTTGTCTCCCTCGACTACTACTACGAAGCAGTACTTC. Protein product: CASSLSPSTTTTKQYF. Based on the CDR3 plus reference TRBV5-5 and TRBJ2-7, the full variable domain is DAGVTQSPTHLIKTRGQQVTLRCSPISGHKSVSWYQQVLGQGPQFIFQYYEKEERGRGNFPDRFSARQFPNYSSELNVNALLLGDSALYLCASSLSPSTTTTKQYFGPGTRLTVT.

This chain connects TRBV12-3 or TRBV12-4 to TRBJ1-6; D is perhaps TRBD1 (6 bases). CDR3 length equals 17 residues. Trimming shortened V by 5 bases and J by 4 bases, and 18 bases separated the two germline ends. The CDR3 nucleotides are TGTGCCAGCAGTCCCTCAGGGGAACAGGGATATAATTCACCCCTCCACTTT. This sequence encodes CASSPSGEQGYNSPLHF.

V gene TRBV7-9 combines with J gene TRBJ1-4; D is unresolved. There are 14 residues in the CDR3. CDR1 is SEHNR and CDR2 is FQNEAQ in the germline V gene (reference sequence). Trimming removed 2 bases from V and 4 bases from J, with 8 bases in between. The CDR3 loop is CASSLLQSNEKLFF. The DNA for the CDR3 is TGTGCCAGCAGCTTATTACAGAGTAATGAAAAACTGTTTTTT.

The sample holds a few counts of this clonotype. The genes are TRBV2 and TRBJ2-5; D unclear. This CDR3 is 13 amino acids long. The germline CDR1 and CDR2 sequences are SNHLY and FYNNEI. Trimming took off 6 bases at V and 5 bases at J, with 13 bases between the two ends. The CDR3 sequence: CASRGRARETQYF. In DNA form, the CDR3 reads TGTGCCAGCAGAGGAAGGGCGCGGGAGACCCAGTACTTC. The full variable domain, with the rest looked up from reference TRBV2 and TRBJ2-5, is EPEVTQTPSHQVTQMGQEVILRCVPISNHLYFYWYRQILGQKVEFLVSFYNNEISEKSEIFDDQFSVERPDGSNFTLKIRSTKLEDSAMYFCASRGRARETQYFGPGTRLLVL.

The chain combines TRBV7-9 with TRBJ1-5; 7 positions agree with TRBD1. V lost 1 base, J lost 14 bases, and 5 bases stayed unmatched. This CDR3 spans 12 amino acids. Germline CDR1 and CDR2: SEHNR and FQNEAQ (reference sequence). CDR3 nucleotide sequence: TGTGCCAGCAGCTTAGGGGGGACAGAGAAGCATTTT. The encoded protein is CASSLGGTEKHF.

The CDR3 protein is CASNYRGIDYGYTF. For the CDR3, the DNA is TGTGCCAGCAATTACAGGGGTATCGACTATGGCTACACCTTC. The rearrangement links TRBV28 to TRBJ1-2, with 7 bases that match TRBD1. CDR1 is MDHEN, CDR2 SYDVKM, per germline. This CDR3 region has 14 residues. V lost 7 bases, J lost 3 bases, and 8 bases stayed unmatched.

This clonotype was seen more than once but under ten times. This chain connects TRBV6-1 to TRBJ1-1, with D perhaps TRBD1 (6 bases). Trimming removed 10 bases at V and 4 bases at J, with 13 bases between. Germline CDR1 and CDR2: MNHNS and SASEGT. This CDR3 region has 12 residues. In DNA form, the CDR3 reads TGTGCCATCATGACAGGACCCACTGAAGCTTTCTTT. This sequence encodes CAIMTGPTEAFF.

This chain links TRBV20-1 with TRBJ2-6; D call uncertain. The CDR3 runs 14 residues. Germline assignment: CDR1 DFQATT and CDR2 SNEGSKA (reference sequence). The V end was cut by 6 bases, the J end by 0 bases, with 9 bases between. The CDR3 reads CSAESSSGANVLTF. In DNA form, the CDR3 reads TGCAGTGCGGAAAGTAGCTCTGGGGCCAACGTCCTGACTTTC.

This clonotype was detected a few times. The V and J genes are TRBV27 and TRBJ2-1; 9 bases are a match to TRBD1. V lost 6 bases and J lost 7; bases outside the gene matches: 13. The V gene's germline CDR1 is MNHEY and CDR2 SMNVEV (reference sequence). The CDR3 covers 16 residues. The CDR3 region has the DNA TGTGCCAGCAGACGACGTGGACAGGGGATTACAAATGAGCAGTTCTTC. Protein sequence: CASRRRGQGITNEQFF.